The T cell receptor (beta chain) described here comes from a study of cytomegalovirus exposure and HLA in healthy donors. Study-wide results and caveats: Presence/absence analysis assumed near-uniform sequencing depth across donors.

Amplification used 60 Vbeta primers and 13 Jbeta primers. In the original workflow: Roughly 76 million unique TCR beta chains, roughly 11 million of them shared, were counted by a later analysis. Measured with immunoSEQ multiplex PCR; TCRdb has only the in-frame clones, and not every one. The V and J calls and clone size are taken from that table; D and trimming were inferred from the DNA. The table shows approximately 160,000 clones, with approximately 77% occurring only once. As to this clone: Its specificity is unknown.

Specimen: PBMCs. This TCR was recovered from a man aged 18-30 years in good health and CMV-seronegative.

CDR3 DNA: TGTGCCAGTAGTTCGGAGGGACTTTGGACTAATGAAAAACTGTTTTTT. Its protein product is CASSSEGLWTNEKLFF. The rearrangement links TRBV19 to TRBJ1-4, with D possibly being TRBD1 (5 bases). The CDR3 has 16 residues. Per germline, CDR1 LNHDA and CDR2 SQIVND (reference sequence). Trimming shortened V by 5 bases and J by 2 bases, and 15 bases separated the two germline ends.